Listed below are T cell receptor beta chains from one sample, sequenced in a study of regulatory T cells in long-lasting Graves disease. One entry per CDR3 protein results from TCRdb running MiXCR on the multiplex PCR reads. Of a few hundred thousand distinct CDR3 sequences in the sample, 13% were seen once. These data are also associated with another study on T cells in Graves' hyperthyroidism and ophthalmopathy.

The specimen comprised peripheral blood mononuclear cells (PBMCs), sampled at new diagnosis, from a patient treated with antithyroid drugs. The receptors were sampled from a man between 25 and 39 years old with Graves disease. Both conserved end residues are part of each CDR3. The D gene is left open where the match is weak. Part of the rows lack a size; the others show once, few, many or a class for expanded clones.

TRBJ2-7,TRBV12-3/TRBV12-4,.,.,CASRPDYSYEQCF,TGTGCCAGCAGGCCCGACTACTCCTACGAGCAGTGCTTC
TRBJ2-5,TRBV27,.,many,CASSPDRRGPETQYF,TGTGCCAGCAGCCCTGACAGGCGGGGCCCCGAGACCCAGTACTTC
TRBJ2-5,TRBV6-2/TRBV6-3,TRBD2,many,CASSYSGTSGEETQYF,TGTGCCAGCAGTTATTCCGGGACTAGCGGCGAAGAGACCCAGTACTTC
TRBJ2-3,TRBV9,.,.,CASSVEVGTTDTQYF,TGTGCCAGCAGCGTAGAGGTCGGGACAACGGATACGCAGTATTTT
TRBJ1-4,TRBV30,.,.,CAWSDTRKLFF,TGTGCCTGGAGTGATACCCGAAAACTGTTTTTT
TRBJ2-5,TRBV12-3/TRBV12-4,.,.,CASSEGLLETQYF,TGTGCCAGCAGTGAGGGACTGCTGGAGACCCAGTACTTC
TRBJ2-7,TRBV30,TRBD2,many,CAWSSGLAGSEQYF,TGTGCCTGGAGCTCGGGACTAGCGGGAAGCGAGCAGTACTTC
TRBJ2-1,TRBV13,TRBD2,many,CASSLATSGREYNEQFF,TGTGCCAGCAGCTTAGCGACTAGCGGGAGGGAATACAATGAGCAGTTCTTC
TRBJ1-4,TRBV12-3/TRBV12-4,TRBD1,few,CASSLGRGRGKLFF,TGTGCCAGCAGTTTGGGCAGGGGGCGCGGAAAACTGTTTTTT
TRBJ1-1,TRBV6-1,TRBD1,few,CASSDGDRDRGAFF,TGTGCCAGCAGTGACGGGGACAGAGACCGTGGAGCTTTCTTT
TRBJ2-3,TRBV9,TRBD2,many,CASSVSGRTDTQYF,TGTGCCAGCAGTGTTAGCGGGAGGACAGATACGCAGTATTTT
TRBJ1-2,TRBV12-3/TRBV12-4,.,few,CASSLGRVTGYTF,TGTGCCAGCAGTTTGGGCAGGGTCACTGGCTACACCTTC
TRBJ2-3,TRBV7-2,.,many,CASSLKASNTDTQYF,TGTGCCAGCAGCTTAAAAGCCTCCAACACAGATACGCAGTATTTT
TRBJ1-1,TRBV5-1,.,many,CASSSGDSRSTEAFF,TGCGCCAGCAGCTCGGGAGACAGTAGAAGCACTGAAGCTTTCTTT
TRBJ2-1,TRBV29-1,.,.,CSVIPSYNEQFF,TGCAGCGTTATTCCTAGCTACAATGAGCAGTTCTTC
TRBJ1-4,TRBV10-3,TRBD1,many,CAIRTGTAFNEKLFF,TGTGCCATCAGAACCGGGACAGCCTTTAATGAAAAACTGTTTTTT
TRBJ2-7,TRBV20-1,.,large,CSAREAEQGPTPYEQYF,TGCAGTGCTAGAGAGGCCGAACAGGGCCCCACACCTTACGAGCAGTACTTC
TRBJ2-1,TRBV19,TRBD2,.,CASNPGLAFYNEQFF,TGTGCCAGTAATCCGGGACTAGCGTTTTACAATGAGCAGTTCTTC
TRBJ2-3,TRBV29-1,.,many,CSVVPGRVPDTQYF,TGCAGCGTTGTTCCTGGCCGGGTTCCGGATACGCAGTATTTT
TRBJ2-7,TRBV9,TRBD2,many,CASSLGTNEQYF,TGTGCCAGCAGCCTTGGGACTAACGAGCAGTACTTC
TRBJ2-1,TRBV20-1,.,many,CSANPETRYSYNEQFF,TGCAGTGCAAACCCCGAGACTAGGTACTCCTACAATGAGCAGTTCTTC
TRBJ2-7,TRBV27,TRBD1,many,CASRLRGQGLADHYEQYF,TGTGCCAGCAGACTAAGGGGACAGGGGTTAGCGGACCACTACGAGCAGTACTTC
TRBJ2-7,TRBV29-1,TRBD2,many,CSVGAGVGEQYF,TGCAGCGTCGGAGCGGGAGTGGGCGAGCAGTACTTC
TRBJ2-2,TRBV12-3/TRBV12-4,.,many,CASSLGELLTGELFF,TGTGCCAGCAGTTTAGGGGAACTACTTACCGGGGAGCTGTTTTTT
TRBJ2-5,TRBV6-5,TRBD2,many,CASSYRGGAETQYF,TGTGCCAGCAGTTATCGGGGAGGGGCAGAGACCCAGTACTTC
TRBJ2-7,TRBV7-2,.,many,CASSLEAASYEQYF,TGTGCCAGCAGCTTAGAAGCGGCCAGCTACGAGCAGTACTTC
TRBJ2-5,TRBV20-1,TRBD1,many,CSAFTGVETQYF,TGCAGTGCTTTTACAGGGGTGGAGACCCAGTACTTC
TRBJ2-1,TRBV11-2,.,few,CVSSLEAAGAYNEQFF,TGTGTCAGCAGCTTAGAGGCAGCGGGCGCCTACAATGAGCAGTTCTTC
TRBJ1-3,TRBV2,.,.,CASRGYGNTIYF,TGTGCCAGCAGGGGGTACGGAAACACCATATATTTT
TRBJ2-3,TRBV12-5,.,many,CASGPPRGDTQYF,TGTGCTAGTGGTCCCCCCCGGGGAGATACGCAGTATTTT
TRBJ1-1,TRBV25-1,.,many,CASSERAGNTEAFF,TGTGCCAGCAGTGAGAGGGCTGGGAACACTGAAGCTTTCTTT
TRBJ2-1,TRBV12-3/TRBV12-4,TRBD2,.,CASRLAGGWEQFF,TGTGCCAGCCGCCTAGCGGGAGGATGGGAGCAGTTCTTC
TRBJ2-1,TRBV7-8,.,many,CASSQPGTPIDEQFF,TGTGCCAGCAGTCAACCCGGGACTCCCATCGATGAGCAGTTCTTC
TRBJ1-5,TRBV7-2,.,few,CASSPWGGIDQPQHF,TGTGCCAGCAGCCCTTGGGGGGGTATAGATCAGCCCCAGCATTTT
TRBJ2-1,TRBV29-1,TRBD2,many,CSDDPGTSGRNEQFF,TGCAGCGACGATCCCGGGACTAGCGGGAGAAATGAGCAGTTCTTC
TRBJ2-1,TRBV5-1,.,many,CASSLDSRSYNEQFF,TGCGCCAGCAGCTTGGACTCCAGGAGCTACAATGAGCAGTTCTTC
TRBJ2-5,TRBV6-4,TRBD2,few,CASSGTSGGKETQYF,TGTGCCAGCAGTGGGACTAGCGGGGGTAAAGAGACCCAGTACTTC
TRBJ1-1,TRBV2,.,many,CASSELRGANTEAFF,TGTGCCAGCAGTGAACTTCGGGGGGCTAACACTGAAGCTTTCTTT
TRBJ1-4,TRBV12-3/TRBV12-4,TRBD1,few,CASSWPRDSPTVKLFF,TGTGCCAGCAGTTGGCCCCGGGACAGCCCGACCGTAAAACTGTTTTTT
TRBJ2-7,TRBV7-2,TRBD1,.,CASNPRTGREQYF,TGTGCCAGCAACCCTAGGACAGGAAGGGAGCAGTACTTC
TRBJ2-1,TRBV5-1,TRBD2,few,CASSLARLAGEYEQFF,TGCGCCAGCAGCTTGGCCAGACTAGCGGGAGAATATGAGCAGTTCTTC
TRBJ1-1,TRBV7-2,.,many,CASREQENTEAFF,TGTGCCAGCAGAGAACAGGAGAACACTGAAGCTTTCTTT
TRBJ1-1,TRBV15,.,.,CATGGGVTEAFF,TGTGCCACCGGCGGGGGGGTCACTGAAGCTTTCTTT
TRBJ1-2,TRBV27,.,many,CASSLKGTYGYTF,TGTGCCAGCAGTTTAAAGGGTACCTATGGCTACACCTTC
TRBJ2-1,TRBV3-1,.,many,CASSPGLGNEQFF,TGTGCCAGCAGCCCCGGGTTGGGCAATGAGCAGTTCTTC
TRBJ1-1,TRBV20-1,.,.,CSAWGGAPEAFF,TGCAGTGCTTGGGGGGGCGCTCCTGAAGCTTTCTTT